These 19 T cell receptor beta chains were sequenced from one sample in a study of technical replicates of blood from several donors. Clones were read by immunoSEQ multiplex PCR, and TCRdb kept only the in-frame ones, dropping some. The sample lists under 85,000 clones; 86% were seen once. The sequenced sample consisted of PBMCs. Receptors were obtained from a human donor in good health. Some clones in this sample may be carry-over from other donors' samples.

This clone appeared once. The gene calls are TRBV5-6 and TRBJ2-1, with 10 bases fitting TRBD2. V was clipped by 4 bases and J by 4 bases; unmatched bases: 14. There are 18 residues in the CDR3. Germline CDR1 and CDR2: SGHDT and YYEEEE. CDR3 region: CASSRQRLAGDKYNEQFF. The CDR3 coding sequence is TGTGCCAGCAGCCGACAAAGACTAGCGGGTGATAAATACAATGAGCAGTTCTTC.

The chain employs TRBV5-1 and TRBJ2-1; a possible D gene is TRBD2 (5 bases). CDR3 length: 14 residues. With 0 bases removed from V and 4 bases from J, the gap between germline ends came to 8 bases. Germline values: CDR1 SGHRS, CDR2 YFSETQ. CDR3 amino acids: CASSLGLPYNEQFF. The CDR3 region has the DNA TGCGCCAGCAGCTTGGGACTACCATACAATGAGCAGTTCTTC.

The rearrangement uses TRBV7-9 and TRBJ2-7; tentative D call: TRBD2 (5 bases). V dropped 5 bases and J dropped 2 bases, with 10 bases sitting between them. This CDR3 has 13 residues. Looked up from germline, CDR1 is SEHNR and CDR2 is FQNEAQ (reference sequence). The CDR3 spells CASSELGAYEQYF. The CDR3 DNA reads as TGTGCCAGCAGCGAACTGGGAGCCTACGAGCAGTACTTC. The full variable domain, its missing parts supplied by reference TRBV7-9 and TRBJ2-7, is DTGVSQNPRHKITKRGQNVTFRCDPISEHNRLYWYRQTLGQGPEFLTYFQNEAQLEKSRLLSDRFSAERPKGSFSTLEIQRTEQGDSAMYLCASSELGAYEQYFGPGTRLTVT.

The genes are TRBV5-1 and TRBJ1-5, with TRBD1 matching 9 bases. Germline V gene lookup returns CDR1 SGHRS and CDR2 YFSETQ. The junction had 4 bases not matched to a gene; V was cut back by 4 bases and J by 5 bases. CDR3 size: 14 residues. CDR3 sequence: CASSPDRGDQPQHF. As DNA, the CDR3 is TGCGCCAGCAGCCCGGACAGGGGAGATCAGCCCCAGCATTTT.

CDR3 sequence reads: CASSLETSGGPDTQYF. CDR3 DNA sequence: TGCGCCAGCAGCTTGGAGACTAGCGGGGGGCCAGATACGCAGTATTTT. The rearrangement joins TRBV5-1 to TRBJ2-3, with 13 bases matching TRBD2. This CDR3 region has 16 residues. The V gene's germline CDR1 is SGHRS and CDR2 YFSETQ. Trimming cost V 0 bases and J 4 bases; bases outside gene matches: 2.

About this clone itself: Other nucleotide sequences from this sample produce the same CDR3. This rearrangement joins TRBV7-2 to TRBJ2-7; D might be TRBD2 (5 bases). V lost 2 bases to trimming and J lost 4 bases, with 6 bases between them. Germline CDR1 reads SGHTA; CDR2 reads FQGNSA. CDR3 size: 12 residues. CDR3 sequence (DNA): TGTGCCAGCAGCTTAAGCGGTTACGAGCAGTACTTC. Protein product: CASSLSGYEQYF.

This chain uses TRBV30 with TRBJ1-2; a possible D gene is TRBD1 (6 bases). The CDR3 contains 16 residues. In germline, CDR1 is GTSNPN, CDR2 SVGIG (reference sequence). V shed 3 bases and J shed 0 bases, with 17 bases lying between them. The CDR3 nucleotides read TGTGCCTGGAGGGGCCGGGACACCATAACTAACTATGGCTACACCTTC. Its protein is CAWRGRDTITNYGYTF.

The rearrangement joins TRBV4-3 to TRBJ2-3; 11 bases fit TRBD2. CDR3 size: 18 residues. The germline V gene encodes CDR1 LGHNA and CDR2 YSLEER. The trim removed 4 bases at V and 5 bases at J, leaving 14 bases unmatched. The CDR3 here is CASSREYTSGSLRDTQYF. In DNA, the CDR3 is TGCGCCAGCAGCCGAGAGTACACTAGCGGGAGTCTAAGAGATACGCAGTATTTT.

This clone was observed a single time. The chain couples TRBV7-2 to TRBJ2-5; D is ambiguous. The CDR3 spans 15 residues. Trimming stripped 6 bases from V and 1 base from J, with 15 bases between. Germline CDR1 reads SGHTA; CDR2 reads FQGNSA. The CDR3 DNA sequence: TGTGCCAGCAGTTTTTTTGGCGGCCCCCAAGAGACCCAGTACTTC. This encodes CASSFFGGPQETQYF.

This sequence joins TRBV7-8 and TRBJ1-2; 10 bases line up with TRBD1. Germline lookup yields CDR1 SGHVS and CDR2 FQNEAQ. CDR3 length: 14 residues. With 5 bases clipped from V and 7 bases from J, the junction kept 7 bases outside the gene matches. The CDR3 loop is CASSLRQGAGGYTF. CDR3 nucleotide sequence: TGTGCCAGCAGCCTGCGACAGGGGGCGGGTGGCTACACCTTC. Supplemented by reference TRBV7-8 and TRBJ1-2, the full variable domain reads GAGVSQSPRYKVAKRGQDVALRCDPISGHVSLFWYQQALGQGPEFLTYFQNEAQLDKSGLPSDRFFAERPEGSVSTLKIQRTQQEDSAVYLCASSLRQGAGGYTFGSGTRLTVV.

This clone was observed a handful of times. The genes are TRBV7-8 and TRBJ1-2; TRBD1 agrees at 9 bases. The CDR3 is 13 residues long. With V trimmed by 5 bases and J by 4 bases, 2 bases remained unmatched. From germline, CDR1 is SGHVS and CDR2 FQNEAQ. CDR3 bases: TGTGCCAGCAGCCCGGGACAGGGCTATGGCTACACCTTC. Amino acids: CASSPGQGYGYTF.

V and J are TRBV19 and TRBJ1-2; D gene uncertain. V lost 3 bases to trimming and J lost 4 bases, with 15 bases between them. This CDR3 contains 15 residues. The V gene's germline CDR1 is LNHDA and CDR2 SQIVND (reference sequence). The CDR3: CASSIKATVLYGYTF. The CDR3 DNA follows: TGTGCCAGTAGTATTAAAGCTACAGTACTCTATGGCTACACCTTC.

This clone is a singleton in its sample. The chain uses TRBV5-1 and TRBJ2-2, with TRBD1 as a possible D gene (5 bases). CDR1 and CDR2 (germline): SGHRS, YFSETQ. This CDR3 contains 13 residues. V lost 5 bases and J lost 4, with 9 bases in between. CDR3 amino acids: CASSIRGTGELFF. In DNA, the CDR3 is TGCGCCAGCAGTATTAGGGGCACCGGGGAGCTGTTTTTT.

The count of this clone is one. The gene calls are TRBV29-1 and TRBJ2-3, with a possible D match to TRBD2 (5 bases). CDR3 size: 13 residues. The V end was cut by 8 bases, the J end by 6 bases, with 18 bases between. Germline V gene lookup returns CDR1 SQVTM and CDR2 ANQGSEA. The CDR3 coding sequence is TGCAGCCATAAGGGCAGCGGCAGGGATACGCAGTATTTT. Amino acids: CSHKGSGRDTQYF.

This clone occurred a few times. The chain couples TRBV19 to TRBJ1-2, with D perhaps TRBD1 (5 bases). The CDR3 sequence is 14 residues long. V gave up 2 bases and J gave up 3 bases, with 10 bases separating them. From germline, CDR1 is LNHDA and CDR2 SQIVND (reference sequence). The chain's CDR3 is CASSIRGDYYGYTF. CDR3 DNA sequence: TGTGCCAGTAGTATACGGGGGGACTACTATGGCTACACCTTC.

The gene calls are TRBV21-1 and TRBJ2-3; TRBD2 is the table's D call and was not checked against the DNA. TRBV21-1 is described as a pseudogene. The CDR3 contains 19 residues. The CDR3 region is CASSKRKLAGELGTDTQYF. The CDR3 DNA reads as TGTGCCAGCAGCAAAAGAAAACTAGCGGGAGAGTTGGGCACAGATACGCAGTATTTT.

This rearrangement joins TRBV5-1 to TRBJ2-7; 13 nucleotides agree with TRBD2. CDR3 length: 18 amino acids. With V trimmed by 0 bases and J by 6 bases, 12 bases remained unmatched. Per germline, CDR1 SGHRS and CDR2 YFSETQ. The CDR3 region has the DNA TGCGCCAGCAGCTTGGGGGGACTAGCGGGGTCCCCACTGGGCGAGCAGTACTTC. The encoded protein is CASSLGGLAGSPLGEQYF.

The chain joins TRBV14 to TRBJ1-2; D may be TRBD1 (6 bases). Trimming stripped 4 bases from V and 4 bases from J, with 10 bases between. The CDR3 consists of 13 residues. Germline V gene data show CDR1 as SGHDN and CDR2 as FVKESK. CDR3 DNA sequence: TGTGCCAGCAGCCCAGGACAGTTCTATGGCTACACCTTC. This translates into CASSPGQFYGYTF. Full variable domain (missing parts from reference TRBV14 and TRBJ1-2): EAGVTQFPSHSVIEKGQTVTLRCDPISGHDNLYWYRRVMGKEIKFLLHFVKESKQDESGMPNNRFLAERTGGTYSTLKVQPAELEDSGVYFCASSPGQFYGYTFGSGTRLTVV.

The chain links TRBV4-1 to TRBJ2-4; the D gene is possibly TRBD1 (6 bases). This CDR3 contains 17 residues. V lost 4 bases and J 1 base, leaving 17 bases between the germline ends. The germline V gene encodes CDR1 MGHRA and CDR2 YSYEKL. CDR3 amino acids: CASSPQGPQAAKNIQYF. The CDR3 bases are TGCGCCAGCAGCCCTCAGGGGCCCCAGGCGGCCAAAAACATTCAGTACTTC.